A single sample is the source of the 13 T cell receptor beta chains below, sequenced in a study of T cells in women clearing cervical HPV infection. Assay used: immunoSEQ multiplex PCR; TCRdb lists only in-frame clones, some missing. The repertoire table contains roughly 22,000 clones. Sequenced: blood buffy coat. The receptors come from a woman aged 18-70 years with a cervical HPV16 infection that either progressed to CIN3+ or cleared (not recorded which).

A word on this clone: The sequenced fragment ends 3 residues before the CDR3 boundary, so the rest is inferred from the germline J gene. The V call is TRBV30, the J call TRBJ1-1; no clear D. The ends were cut back, 4 bases at V and 5 bases at J, with 11 bases in the middle. Germline V CDR1 and CDR2: GTSNPN, SVGIG (reference sequence). The CDR3 length is 12 residues. CDR3: CAWTSGWTEAFF. The CDR3 DNA, read in part, is TGTGCCTGGACTTCAGGATGGACTGAA. The full variable domain, its missing parts supplied by reference TRBV30 and TRBJ1-1, is SQTIHQWPATLVQPVGSPLSLECTVEGTSNPNLYWYRQAAGRGLQLLFYSVGIGQISSEVPQNLSASRPQDRQFILSSKKLLLSDSGFYLCAWTSGWTEAFFGQGTRLTVV.

Concerning this clone: Read coverage stops 3 residues before the CDR3 terminus; the germline J gene supplies the remainder. The rearrangement links TRBV20-1 to TRBJ2-4; 14 bases align to TRBD2. CDR3 length equals 17 residues. In germline, CDR1 is DFQATT, CDR2 SNEGSKA (reference sequence). V lost 3 bases and J lost 2; bases outside the gene matches: 6. CDR3 residues: CSARGLAGELTKNIQYF. The CDR3 DNA, read in part, is TGCAGTGCTAGGGGACTAGCGGGAGAACTGACCAAAAACATT.

For this clone: The read finishes 3 residues shy of the CDR3 end, and the germline J gene is used to complete it. This chain uses TRBV2 with TRBJ2-7, with TRBD1 matching over 7 bases. The CDR3 sequence is 16 residues long. The V gene end was trimmed by 5 bases and the J gene end by 0 bases; junction bases not matched to a gene: 10. Germline V gene lookup returns CDR1 SNHLY and CDR2 FYNNEI. Incomplete CDR3 DNA: TGTGCCAGCAGTTCCGGGACAGCTCCTTACTCCTACGAG. It yields the protein CASSSGTAPYSYE. The full CDR3 protein reads CASSSGTAPYSYEQYF.

For this clone: The read terminates 3 residues before the CDR3 end, so the remaining end is supplied by the germline J gene. The J gene is TRBJ2-7, the V gene TRBV6-1, with TRBD2 as a possible D gene (5 bases). CDR3 length: 14 residues. The germline CDR1 and CDR2 sequences are MNHNS and SASEGT. The V gene lost 1 base and the J gene lost 4 bases, with 11 bases spanning the gap. CDR3 bases read: TGTGCCAGCAGTGAAGGGACGGGGATATACGAG. Its translation is CASSEGTGIYE. The full CDR3 protein is CASSEGTGIYEQYF.

In regard to this clone: The read falls 3 residues short of the CDR3 end, and the missing part is taken from the germline J gene. V gene TRBV20-1 combines with J gene TRBJ2-5, with TRBD2 as a possible D gene (6 bases). Germline CDR1 and CDR2: DFQATT and SNEGSKA (reference sequence). With 2 bases removed from V and 4 bases from J, the gap between germline ends came to 14 bases. CDR3 length: 14 residues. The chain's CDR3 is CSARKLVEGETQYF. CDR3 bases read: TGCAGTGCTAGAAAGTTGGTGGAGGGAGAGACC.

Worth noting for this clone: The read terminates 3 residues ahead of where the CDR3 ends, so the germline J gene completes it. The V gene is TRBV5-4, the J gene TRBJ1-3, with 7 nucleotides matching TRBD1. CDR1 and CDR2 from the germline V gene are SGHNT and YYREEE (reference sequence). V lost 0 bases, J lost 1 base, and 4 bases stayed unmatched. This CDR3 contains 16 residues. Partial CDR3 DNA: TGTGCCAGCAGCTTGGAGGCAGGGGGGTCTGGAAACACC. Translation gives CASSLEAGGSGNT. The full-length CDR3 reads as CASSLEAGGSGNTIYF. The full variable domain, with the rest looked up from reference TRBV5-4 and TRBJ1-3, is ETGVTQSPTHLIKTRGQQVTLRCSSQSGHNTVSWYQQALGQGPQFIFQYYREEENGRGNFPPRFSGLQFPNYSSELNVNALELDDSALYLCASSLEAGGSGNTIYFGEGSWLTVV.

As for this clone: The CDR3 end falls 3 residues outside the read, so it is completed with the germline J gene. The chain is built from TRBV6-1 and TRBJ1-5; D gene uncertain. CDR1 and CDR2 from the germline V gene are MNHNS and SASEGT. The CDR3 extends over 14 amino acids. Trimming took off 4 bases at V and 4 bases at J, with 11 bases between the two ends. CDR3 DNA, as far as it was read: TGTGCCAGCAGTGTTCAACAGAGAAATCAGCCC. Protein product: CASSVQQRNQP. From start to end, the CDR3 is CASSVQQRNQPQHF.

To note about this clone: The read falls 3 residues short of the CDR3 end, and the missing part is taken from the germline J gene. The V call is TRBV6-2 or TRBV6-3, the J call TRBJ1-5; D not resolved. Trimming shortened V by 4 bases and J by 4 bases, and 17 bases separated the two germline ends. CDR1 is MNHEY, CDR2 SVGEGT, per germline. The CDR3 is 16 amino acids. CDR3 DNA, as far as it was read: TGTGCCAGCAGTTTCTCGACGGGGTTGGGAAATCAGCCC. This sequence encodes CASSFSTGLGNQP. The complete CDR3 sequence is CASSFSTGLGNQPQHF.

In the case of this clone: The read halts 3 residues ahead of the CDR3 end, with the missing end drawn from the germline J gene. The chain has TRBV5-6 and TRBJ2-7; possibly TRBD2 for D (6 bases). Trimming stripped 4 bases from V and 4 bases from J, with 18 bases between. CDR3 size: 15 residues. The germline CDR1 and CDR2 sequences are SGHDT and YYEEEE. CDR3 bases read: TGTGCCAGCAGCGGGTTGCGGGGCTTCGCTTACGAG. Translating it yields CASSGLRGFAYE. The whole CDR3 protein is CASSGLRGFAYEQYF.

For this clone: Read sequence stops 3 residues before the CDR3 end, and the germline J gene provides the missing end. V and J are TRBV5-4 and TRBJ2-3, with a tentative D call TRBD1 (5 bases). This CDR3 region has 14 residues. Germline values: CDR1 SGHNT, CDR2 YYREEE (reference sequence). The germline V and J ends were trimmed by 4 bases and 4 bases, with 13 bases remaining between them. CDR3 residues: CASSEASGSDTQYF. The CDR3 DNA, read in part, is TGTGCCAGCAGCGAAGCTTCAGGGTCAGATACG.

On this clone: The CDR3 end lies 3 residues beyond the end of the read and is filled in from the germline J gene. The chain is built from TRBV5-1 and TRBJ1-3; D remains unclear. This CDR3 contains 15 residues. Trimming took off 0 bases at V and 0 bases at J, with 7 bases between the two ends. Germline V gene sequence: CDR1 SGHRS, CDR2 YFSETQ. The CDR3 protein is CASSLGENSGNTIYF. The DNA read from the CDR3 is TGCGCCAGCAGCTTGGGCGAGAACTCTGGAAACACC.

As for this clone: The CDR3 extends 3 residues past the end of the read, so its final part is completed from the germline J gene. V gene TRBV20-1 combines with J gene TRBJ2-7; D unresolved. Germline CDR1 is DFQATT and CDR2 is SNEGSKA (reference sequence). V was pared by 2 bases and J by 3 bases, with 11 bases between. The CDR3 runs to 13 residues. CDR3 sequence: CSARPFSDYEQYF. CDR3 DNA (partial): TGCAGTGCTAGACCTTTTAGTGACTACGAG.

Notes on this clone: The read falls 3 residues short of the CDR3 end, and the missing part is taken from the germline J gene. The chain recombines TRBV4-1 with TRBJ1-5; D not resolved. Germline V CDR1 and CDR2: MGHRA, YSYEKL. The CDR3 is made up of 13 amino acids. V lost 4 bases, J lost 5 bases, and 9 bases lay in between. The part of the CDR3 DNA that was read is TGCGCCAGCAGCCGGTGGAGGGATCAGCCC. Protein sequence: CASSRWRDQP. The CDR3 in full is CASSRWRDQPQHF.